This entry features one TCR beta chain sequence. The antigen is undetermined. Through a sample-barcoded 5' primer and a J-beta primer mix, a second PCR was run for roughly 6 to 11 cycles. TCRdb re-called the 5' RACE reads with MiXCR, one entry per CDR3 protein. Altogether around 650,000 distinct CDR3 sequences are present, 32% being singletons, with the ten largest covering 15%. These data originate in a study of blood T cells in healthy people across ages. General study points: Changes seen in expanded clonotypes were possibly confounded by donor CMV status left unknown. The study found TCR beta diversity correlated strongly with naive T cell percentage. A conclusive naive versus antigen-experienced comparison was prevented by the unsorted PBMCs.

With V trimmed by 6 bases and J by 2 bases, 12 bases remained unmatched. Germline V lookup: CDR1 DFQATT, CDR2 SNEGSKA (reference sequence). The CDR3 is 15 residues long. The sequenced material came from blood. The rearrangement joins TRBV20-1 to TRBJ2-7; TRBD2 matches at 8 bases. The TCR was taken from a woman older than 75 in good health. CDR3 amino acids: CSAVAGGGSTYEQYF. DNA for the CDR3: TGCAGTGCGGTCGCGGGGGGCGGATCCACCTACGAGCAGTACTTC.